This is a list of T cell receptor beta chains from one sample in a study of CD8 T cells in ankylosing spondylitis. TCRdb re-called the 5' RACE reads through MiXCR, storing one row per CDR3 protein. The sample yields 150,000 or so distinct CDR3 sequences, under 35% seen once. Sequencing used synovial fluid, either unsorted or a sorted T cell fraction (not recorded which). These receptors were taken from a male donor with ankylosing spondylitis. The conserved cysteine and the conserved F or W are not part of the CDR3 here. Clone size is shown for a subset of rows, as once, few, many or a class of expanded clone.

v_gene: TRBV15
j_gene: TRBJ2-7
abundance: few
CDR3aa: ATSRVPTGHRYEQY

v_gene: TRBV5-1
j_gene: TRBJ1-6
abundance: few
CDR3aa: ASSGNQGYNSPLH

v_gene: TRBV19
j_gene: TRBJ1-1
abundance: few
CDR3aa: ASSILRALSTEAF

v_gene: TRBV7-9
j_gene: TRBJ2-7
abundance: few
CDR3aa: ASSPLRGHHEQY

v_gene: TRBV5-1
j_gene: TRBJ2-2
abundance: few
CDR3aa: ASSFRPATGELF

v_gene: TRBV20-1
j_gene: TRBJ1-6
abundance: many
CDR3aa: SAGSQGGYNSPLH

v_gene: TRBV6-1
j_gene: TRBJ2-7
abundance: many
CDR3aa: ASSPGRGFSYEQY

v_gene: TRBV5-1
j_gene: TRBJ1-1
abundance: many
CDR3aa: ASSLSGGANTEAF

v_gene: TRBV2
j_gene: TRBJ2-4
abundance: many
CDR3aa: ASSERTVKNIQY

v_gene: TRBV6-5
j_gene: TRBJ2-1
abundance: few
CDR3aa: ASSYSILAGGGGNEQF

v_gene: TRBV24-1
j_gene: TRBJ2-1
abundance: NA
CDR3aa: ATSDPGQANEQF

v_gene: TRBV7-2
j_gene: TRBJ1-2
abundance: NA
CDR3aa: ASSMRTGANYGYT

v_gene: TRBV4-1
j_gene: TRBJ1-1
abundance: few
CDR3aa: ASSPGQTHLGAF

v_gene: TRBV6-2/TRBV6-3
j_gene: TRBJ2-7
abundance: few
CDR3aa: ASSALGAPYEQY

v_gene: TRBV2
j_gene: TRBJ2-6
abundance: few
CDR3aa: ASSGEDRGPGANVLT